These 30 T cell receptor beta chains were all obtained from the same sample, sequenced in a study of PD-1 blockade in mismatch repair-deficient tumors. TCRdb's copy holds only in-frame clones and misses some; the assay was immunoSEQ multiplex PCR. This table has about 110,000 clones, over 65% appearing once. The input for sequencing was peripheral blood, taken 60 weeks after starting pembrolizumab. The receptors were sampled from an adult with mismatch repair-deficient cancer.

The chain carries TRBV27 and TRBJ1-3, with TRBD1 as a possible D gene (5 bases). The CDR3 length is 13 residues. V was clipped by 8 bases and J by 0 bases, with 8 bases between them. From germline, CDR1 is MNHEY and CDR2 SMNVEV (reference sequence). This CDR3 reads CASAGRSGNTIYF. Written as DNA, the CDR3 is TGTGCCAGCGCAGGGCGCTCTGGAAACACCATATATTTT.

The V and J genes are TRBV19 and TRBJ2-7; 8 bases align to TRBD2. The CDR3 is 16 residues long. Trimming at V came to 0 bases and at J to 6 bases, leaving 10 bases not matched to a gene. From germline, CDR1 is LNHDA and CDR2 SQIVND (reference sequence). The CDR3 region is CASSIESGSGLGEQYF. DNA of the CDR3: TGTGCCAGTAGTATAGAAAGCGGGAGCGGTTTGGGCGAGCAGTACTTC.

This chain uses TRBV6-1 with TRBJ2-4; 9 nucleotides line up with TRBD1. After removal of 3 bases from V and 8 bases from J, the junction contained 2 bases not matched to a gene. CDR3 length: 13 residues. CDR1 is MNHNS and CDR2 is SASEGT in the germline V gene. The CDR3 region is CASSEDRGDIQYF. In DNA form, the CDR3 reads TGTGCCAGCAGTGAGGACAGGGGTGACATTCAGTACTTC.

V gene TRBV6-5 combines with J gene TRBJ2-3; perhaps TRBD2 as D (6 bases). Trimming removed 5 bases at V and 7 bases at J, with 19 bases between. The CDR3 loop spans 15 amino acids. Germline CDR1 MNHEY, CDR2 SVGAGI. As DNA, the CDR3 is TGTGCCAGCAGTCCCTCAAGCGGGCAAGGATATACGCAGTATTTT. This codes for CASSPSSGQGYTQYF.

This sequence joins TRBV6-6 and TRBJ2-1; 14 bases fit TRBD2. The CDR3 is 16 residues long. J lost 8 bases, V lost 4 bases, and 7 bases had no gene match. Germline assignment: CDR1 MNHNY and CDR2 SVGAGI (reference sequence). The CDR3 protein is CASSLGLAGVGDEQFF. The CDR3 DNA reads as TGTGCCAGCAGTTTGGGACTAGCGGGAGTGGGGGATGAGCAGTTCTTC.

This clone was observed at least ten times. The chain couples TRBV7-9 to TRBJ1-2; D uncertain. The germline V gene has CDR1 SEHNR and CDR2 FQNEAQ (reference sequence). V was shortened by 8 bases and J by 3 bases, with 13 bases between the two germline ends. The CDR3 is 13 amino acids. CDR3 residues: CASGLGLYYGYTF. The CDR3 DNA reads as TGTGCCAGCGGATTGGGGTTATACTATGGCTACACCTTC.

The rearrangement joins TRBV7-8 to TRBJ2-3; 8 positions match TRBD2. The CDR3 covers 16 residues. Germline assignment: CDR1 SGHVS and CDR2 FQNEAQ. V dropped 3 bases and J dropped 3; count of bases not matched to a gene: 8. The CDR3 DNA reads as TGTGCCAGCAGCTTTGATCGGGAGGGTTCGACAGATACGCAGTATTTT. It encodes CASSFDREGSTDTQYF.

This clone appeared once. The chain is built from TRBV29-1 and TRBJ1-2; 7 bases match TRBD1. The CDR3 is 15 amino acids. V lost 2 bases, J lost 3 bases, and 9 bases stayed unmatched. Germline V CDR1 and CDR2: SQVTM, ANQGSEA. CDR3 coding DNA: TGCAGCGTTGAAATGTGGGACAGAGCTTACTATGGCTACACCTTC. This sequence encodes CSVEMWDRAYYGYTF. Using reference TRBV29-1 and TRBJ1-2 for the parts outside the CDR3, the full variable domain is SAVISQKPSRDICQRGTSLTIQCQVDSQVTMMFWYRQQPGQSLTLIATANQGSEATYESGFVIDKFPISRPNLTFSTLTVSNMSPEDSSIYLCSVEMWDRAYYGYTFGSGTRLTVV.

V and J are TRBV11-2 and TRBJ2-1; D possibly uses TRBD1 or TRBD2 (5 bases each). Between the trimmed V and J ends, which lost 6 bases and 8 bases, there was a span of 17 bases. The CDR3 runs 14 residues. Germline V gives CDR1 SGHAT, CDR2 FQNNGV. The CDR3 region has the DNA TGTGCCAGCAGTTCTAGCCGGCAGGGCGATGAGCAGTTCTTC. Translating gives CASSSSRQGDEQFF.

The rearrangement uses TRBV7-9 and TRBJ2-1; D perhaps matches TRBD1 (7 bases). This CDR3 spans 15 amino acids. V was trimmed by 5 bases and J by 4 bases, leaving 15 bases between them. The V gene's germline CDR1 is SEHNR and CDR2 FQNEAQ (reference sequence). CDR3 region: CASSPQGEVYNEQFF. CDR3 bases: TGTGCCAGCAGCCCCCAGGGGGAGGTATACAATGAGCAGTTCTTC.

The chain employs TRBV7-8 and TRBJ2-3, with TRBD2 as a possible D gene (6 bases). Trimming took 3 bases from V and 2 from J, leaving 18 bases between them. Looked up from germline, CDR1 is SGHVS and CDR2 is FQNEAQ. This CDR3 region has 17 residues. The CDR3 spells CASSFPPGGAFTDTQYF. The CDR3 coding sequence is TGTGCCAGCAGCTTTCCCCCAGGCGGGGCCTTCACAGATACGCAGTATTTT.

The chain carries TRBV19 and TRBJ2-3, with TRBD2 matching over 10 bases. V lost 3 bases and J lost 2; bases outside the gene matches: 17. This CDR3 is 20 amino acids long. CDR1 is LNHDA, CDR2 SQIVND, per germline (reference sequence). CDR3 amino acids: CASSIIGRTSGNWDTDTQYF. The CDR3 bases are TGTGCCAGTAGTATTATCGGCAGAACTAGCGGGAACTGGGACACAGATACGCAGTATTTT. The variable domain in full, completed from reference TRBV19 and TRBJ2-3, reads DGGITQSPKYLFRKEGQNVTLSCEQNLNHDAMYWYRQDPGQGLRLIYYSQIVNDFQKGDIAEGYSVSREKKESFPLTVTSAQKNPTAFYLCASSIIGRTSGNWDTDTQYFGPGTRLTVL.

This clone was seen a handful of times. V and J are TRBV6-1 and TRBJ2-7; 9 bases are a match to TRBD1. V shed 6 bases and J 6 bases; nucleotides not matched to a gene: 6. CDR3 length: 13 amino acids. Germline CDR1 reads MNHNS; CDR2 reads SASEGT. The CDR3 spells CASSAGQGGEQYF. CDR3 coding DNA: TGTGCCAGCAGCGCGGGACAGGGAGGCGAGCAGTACTTC.

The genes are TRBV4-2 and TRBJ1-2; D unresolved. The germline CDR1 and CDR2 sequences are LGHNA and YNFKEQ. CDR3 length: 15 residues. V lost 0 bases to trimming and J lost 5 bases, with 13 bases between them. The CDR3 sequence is CASSQDVSKLYGYTF. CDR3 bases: TGTGCCAGCAGCCAAGATGTCTCCAAATTATATGGCTACACCTTC.

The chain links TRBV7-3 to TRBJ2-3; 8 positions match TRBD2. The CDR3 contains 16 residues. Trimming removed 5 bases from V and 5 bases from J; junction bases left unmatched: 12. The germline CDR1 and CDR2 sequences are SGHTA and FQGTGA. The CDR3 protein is CASSKTGTRGEDTQYF. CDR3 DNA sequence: TGTGCCAGCAGCAAGACCGGGACTAGGGGGGAAGATACGCAGTATTTT.

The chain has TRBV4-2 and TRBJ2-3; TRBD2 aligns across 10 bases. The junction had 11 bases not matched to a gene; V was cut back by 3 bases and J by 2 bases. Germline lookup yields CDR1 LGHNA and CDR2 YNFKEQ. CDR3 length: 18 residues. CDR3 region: CASSQGTSGIPDTDTQYF. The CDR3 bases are TGTGCCAGCAGCCAGGGTACTAGCGGGATCCCAGACACAGATACGCAGTATTTT.

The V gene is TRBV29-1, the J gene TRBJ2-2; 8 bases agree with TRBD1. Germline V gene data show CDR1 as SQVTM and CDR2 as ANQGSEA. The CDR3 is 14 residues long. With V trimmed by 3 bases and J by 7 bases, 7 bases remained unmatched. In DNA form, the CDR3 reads TGCAGCGTTGATGTCAGGGGGCAGGGCGGGGAGCTGTTTTTT. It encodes CSVDVRGQGGELFF.

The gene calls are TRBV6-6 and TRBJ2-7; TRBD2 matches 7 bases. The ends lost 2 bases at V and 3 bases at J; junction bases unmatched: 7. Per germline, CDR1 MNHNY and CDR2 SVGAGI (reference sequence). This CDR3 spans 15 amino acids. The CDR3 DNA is TGTGCCAGCAGTTACAGTGCGGGAGATTTCTACGAGCAGTACTTC. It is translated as CASSYSAGDFYEQYF.

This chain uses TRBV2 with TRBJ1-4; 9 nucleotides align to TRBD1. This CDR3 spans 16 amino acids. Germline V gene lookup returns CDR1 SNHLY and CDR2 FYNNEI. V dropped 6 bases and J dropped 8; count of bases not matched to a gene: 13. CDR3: CASSLTGTGREEKLFF. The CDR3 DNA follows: TGTGCCAGCAGCTTAACCGGGACAGGGCGGGAAGAAAAACTGTTTTTT.

The CDR3 DNA sequence: TGTGCCAGCAGTGAATATCCGAGGGGGACCTACGAGCAGTACTTC. Translated, it gives CASSEYPRGTYEQYF. The chain recombines TRBV25-1 with TRBJ2-7, with D tentatively TRBD1 (6 bases). Germline lookup yields CDR1 MGHDK and CDR2 SYGVNS. This CDR3 is 15 amino acids long. V lost 0 bases and J lost 2, with 11 bases in between.

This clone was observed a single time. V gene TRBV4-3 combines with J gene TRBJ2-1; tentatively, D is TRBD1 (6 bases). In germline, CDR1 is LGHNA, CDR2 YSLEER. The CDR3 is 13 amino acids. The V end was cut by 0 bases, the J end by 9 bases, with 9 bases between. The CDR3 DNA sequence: TGCGCCAGCAGCCAAGATGCGGACAGTGAGCAGTTCTTC. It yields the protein CASSQDADSEQFF.

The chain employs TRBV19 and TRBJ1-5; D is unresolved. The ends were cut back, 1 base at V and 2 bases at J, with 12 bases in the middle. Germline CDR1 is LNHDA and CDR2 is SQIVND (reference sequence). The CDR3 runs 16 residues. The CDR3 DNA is TGTGCCAGTAGTATAGCGAACGCCATCGGCAATCAGCCCCAGCATTTT. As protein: CASSIANAIGNQPQHF.

CDR3 sequence: CASTQGLGTEAFF. The CDR3 nucleotides are TGTGCCAGCACGCAGGGGCTCGGTACTGAAGCTTTCTTT. This chain links TRBV6-1 with TRBJ1-1; D might be TRBD1 (6 bases). Germline CDR1 MNHNS, CDR2 SASEGT. V lost 7 bases and J lost 5, with 14 bases in between. The CDR3 length is 13 residues.

The DNA of the CDR3 is TGCAGTGCCAGAATGAACACTGAAGCTTTCTTT. Its translation: CSARMNTEAFF. This chain links TRBV20-1 with TRBJ1-1; unclear D gene. CDR1 and CDR2 from the germline V gene are DFQATT and SNEGSKA (reference sequence). The CDR3 is 11 residues long. Trimming stripped 6 bases from V and 0 bases from J, with 5 bases between.

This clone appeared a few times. CDR3 in amino acids: CASGGAGELFF. For the CDR3, the DNA is TGTGCCAGCGGGGGGGCCGGGGAGCTGTTTTTT. This chain uses TRBV6-1 with TRBJ2-2, with 7 bases fitting TRBD2. V shed 8 bases and J 6 bases; nucleotides not matched to a gene: 0. The CDR3 is made up of 11 amino acids. Germline CDR1 MNHNS, CDR2 SASEGT.

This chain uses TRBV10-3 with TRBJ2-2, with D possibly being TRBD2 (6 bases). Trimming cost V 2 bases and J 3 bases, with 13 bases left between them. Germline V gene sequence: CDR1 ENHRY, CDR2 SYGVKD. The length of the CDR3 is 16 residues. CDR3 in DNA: TGTGCCATCAGTGAGCGGAGGGATCGCGACACCGGGGAGCTGTTTTTT. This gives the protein CAISERRDRDTGELFF.

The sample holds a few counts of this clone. The CDR3 DNA reads TGTGCCAGCAGCCTACTAGCCCACAATGAGCAGTTCTTC. As protein: CASSLLAHNEQFF. The rearrangement uses TRBV11-2 and TRBJ2-1; weak D call: TRBD2 (6 bases). The germline V gene has CDR1 SGHAT and CDR2 FQNNGV. This CDR3 has 13 residues. V was cut by 5 bases and J by 5 bases, with 10 bases left in between.

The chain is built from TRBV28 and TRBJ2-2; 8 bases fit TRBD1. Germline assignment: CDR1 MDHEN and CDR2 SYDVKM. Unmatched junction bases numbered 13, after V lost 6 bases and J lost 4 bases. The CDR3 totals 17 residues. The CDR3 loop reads CASSRPTRTGLTGELFF. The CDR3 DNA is TGTGCCAGCAGCCGACCCACAAGGACAGGGCTCACCGGGGAGCTGTTTTTT.

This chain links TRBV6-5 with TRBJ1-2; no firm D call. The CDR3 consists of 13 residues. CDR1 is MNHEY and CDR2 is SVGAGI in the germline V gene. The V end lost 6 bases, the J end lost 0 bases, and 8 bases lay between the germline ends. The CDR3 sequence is CASRVSANYGYTF. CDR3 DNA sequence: TGTGCCAGCAGGGTTTCAGCTAACTATGGCTACACCTTC.

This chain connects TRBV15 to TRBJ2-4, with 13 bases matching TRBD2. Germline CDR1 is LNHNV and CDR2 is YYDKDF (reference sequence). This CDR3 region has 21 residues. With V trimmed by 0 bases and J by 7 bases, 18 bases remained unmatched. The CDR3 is CATSRDAGLAGVIGLENIQYF. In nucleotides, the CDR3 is TGTGCCACCAGCAGAGATGCCGGACTAGCGGGAGTCATCGGGTTGGAGAACATTCAGTACTTC. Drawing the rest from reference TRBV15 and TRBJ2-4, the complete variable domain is DAMVIQNPRYQVTQFGKPVTLSCSQTLNHNVMYWYQQKSSQAPKLLFHYYDKDFNNEADTPDNFQSRRPNTSFCFLDIRSPGLGDTAMYLCATSRDAGLAGVIGLENIQYFGAGTRLSVL.